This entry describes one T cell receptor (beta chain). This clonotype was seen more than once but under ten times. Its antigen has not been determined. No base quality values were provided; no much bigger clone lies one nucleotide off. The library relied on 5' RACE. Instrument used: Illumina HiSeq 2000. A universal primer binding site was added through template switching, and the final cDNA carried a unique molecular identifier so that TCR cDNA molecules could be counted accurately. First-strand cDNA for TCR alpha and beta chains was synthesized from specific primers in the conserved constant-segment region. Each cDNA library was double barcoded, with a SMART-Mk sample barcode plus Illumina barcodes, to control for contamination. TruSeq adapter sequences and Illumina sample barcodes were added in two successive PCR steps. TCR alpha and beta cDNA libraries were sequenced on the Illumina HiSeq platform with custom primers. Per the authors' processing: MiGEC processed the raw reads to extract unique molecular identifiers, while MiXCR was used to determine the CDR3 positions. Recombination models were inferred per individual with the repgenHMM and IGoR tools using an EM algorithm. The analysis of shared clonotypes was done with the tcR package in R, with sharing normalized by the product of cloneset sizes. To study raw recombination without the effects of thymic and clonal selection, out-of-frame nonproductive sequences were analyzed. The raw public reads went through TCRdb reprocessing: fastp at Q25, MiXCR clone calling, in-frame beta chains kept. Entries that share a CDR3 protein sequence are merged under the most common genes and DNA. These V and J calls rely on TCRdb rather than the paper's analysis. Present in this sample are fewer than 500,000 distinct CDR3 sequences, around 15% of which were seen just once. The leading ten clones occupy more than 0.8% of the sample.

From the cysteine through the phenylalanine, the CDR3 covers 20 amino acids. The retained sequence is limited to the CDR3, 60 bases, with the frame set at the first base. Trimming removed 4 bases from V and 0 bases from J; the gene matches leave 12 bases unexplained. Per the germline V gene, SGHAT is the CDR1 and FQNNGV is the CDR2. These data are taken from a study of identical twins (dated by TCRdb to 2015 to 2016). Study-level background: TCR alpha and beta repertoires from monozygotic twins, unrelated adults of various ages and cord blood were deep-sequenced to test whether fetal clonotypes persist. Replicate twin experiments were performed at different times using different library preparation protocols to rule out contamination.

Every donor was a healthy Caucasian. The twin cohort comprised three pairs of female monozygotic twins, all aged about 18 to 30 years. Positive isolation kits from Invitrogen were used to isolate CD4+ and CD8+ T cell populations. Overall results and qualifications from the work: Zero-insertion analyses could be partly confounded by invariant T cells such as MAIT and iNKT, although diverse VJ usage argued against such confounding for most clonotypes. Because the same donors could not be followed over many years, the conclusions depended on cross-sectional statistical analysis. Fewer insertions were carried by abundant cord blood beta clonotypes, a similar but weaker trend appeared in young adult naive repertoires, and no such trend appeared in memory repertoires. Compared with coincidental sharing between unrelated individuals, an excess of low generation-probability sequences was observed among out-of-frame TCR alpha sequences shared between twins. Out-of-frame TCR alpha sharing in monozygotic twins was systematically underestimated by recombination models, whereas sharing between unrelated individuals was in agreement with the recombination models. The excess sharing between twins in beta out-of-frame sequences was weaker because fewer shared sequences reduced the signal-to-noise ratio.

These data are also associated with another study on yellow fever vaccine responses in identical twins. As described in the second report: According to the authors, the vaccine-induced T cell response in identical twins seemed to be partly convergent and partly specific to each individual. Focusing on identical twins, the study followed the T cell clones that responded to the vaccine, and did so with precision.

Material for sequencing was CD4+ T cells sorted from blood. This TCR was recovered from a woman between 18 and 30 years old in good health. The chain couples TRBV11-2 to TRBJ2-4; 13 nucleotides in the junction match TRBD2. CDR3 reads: CASSSPEGLAGILAKNIQYF. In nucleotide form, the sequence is TGTGCCAGCAGCTCACCGGAGGGACTAGCGGGAATACTAGCCAAAAACATTCAGTACTTC.